This T cell receptor beta chain was documented in a study of T-cell memory formation after mild COVID-19. The overall study: There were largely donor-specific TCR clusters.

TCRdb reanalysed the 5' RACE reads using MiXCR and keeps one entry per CDR3 protein. Seen here are approximately 340,000 distinct CDR3 sequences, 10% to 15% observed once, and the top ten hold about 21%. This clonotype was seen a handful of times. CDR1 is LNHNV and CDR2 is YYDKDF in the germline V gene (reference sequence). The CDR3 spans 14 residues. The V and J ends lost 4 bases and 6 bases respectively, with 13 bases between them. The sequence derives from a man younger than 30 who had mild COVID-19 (a few samples of this study predate the infection). Cell type and time point are not known. The sample taken for sequencing was PBMCs or a T cell subset sorted from them (not recorded which). The genes are TRBV15 and TRBJ1-5, with a tentative D call TRBD1 (5 bases). The chain's CDR3 is CATSTGEPSQPQHF. The CDR3 DNA reads as TGTGCCACCAGCACGGGGGAGCCCAGTCAGCCCCAGCATTTT. Full variable domain (outside the CDR3, taken from reference TRBV15 and TRBJ1-5): DAMVIQNPRYQVTQFGKPVTLSCSQTLNHNVMYWYQQKSSQAPKLLFHYYDKDFNNEADTPDNFQSRRPNTSFCFLDIRSPGLGDTAMYLCATSTGEPSQPQHFGDGTRLSIL.